These 29 T cell receptor beta chains originate from one sample sequenced in a study of blood T cell repertoires in COVID-19. Repertoires were generated with immunoSEQ multiplex PCR, while TCRdb's copy carries only in-frame clones and drops some. The table has about 71,000 clones, roughly four fifths seen once; the top ten hold 6.5% to 7.5%. Sequencing used peripheral blood. Every receptor here comes from a man under 40 with COVID-19, enrolled during active disease.

V is TRBV6-5 and J is TRBJ1-6; TRBD1 matches 9 bases. The V and J ends lost 4 bases and 11 bases, in that order; junction bases with no gene match: 3. Looked up from germline, CDR1 is MNHEY and CDR2 is SVGAGI. The CDR3 is made up of 13 amino acids. The CDR3 loop is CASSFTGGPPLHF. CDR3 in DNA: TGTGCCAGCAGTTTCACAGGGGGCCCACCCCTCCACTTT.

This clone turned up a few times. The V and J genes are TRBV6-1 and TRBJ2-1; maybe TRBD2 (6 bases). V was trimmed by 2 bases and J by 6 bases, leaving 14 bases between them. The CDR3 runs 15 residues. CDR1 and CDR2 (germline): MNHNS, SASEGT. The CDR3 sequence is CASSEWPSVGNEQFF. In DNA form, the CDR3 reads TGTGCCAGCAGTGAATGGCCTAGCGTAGGCAATGAGCAGTTCTTC.

The chain recombines TRBV5-5 with TRBJ2-7; D is unresolved. V shed 0 bases and J shed 6 bases, with 13 bases lying between them. This CDR3 comprises 14 residues. Germline CDR1 and CDR2: SGHKS and YYEKEE (reference sequence). DNA for the CDR3: TGTGCCAGCAGCTTGGGATTGCTAACTCTCGAGCAGTACTTC. The encoded protein is CASSLGLLTLEQYF. The full variable domain, its missing parts supplied by reference TRBV5-5 and TRBJ2-7, is DAGVTQSPTHLIKTRGQQVTLRCSPISGHKSVSWYQQVLGQGPQFIFQYYEKEERGRGNFPDRFSARQFPNYSSELNVNALLLGDSALYLCASSLGLLTLEQYFGPGTRLTVT.

The chain carries TRBV6-5 and TRBJ2-7; D not resolved. The V and J ends lost 4 bases and 4 bases respectively, with 11 bases between them. Per the germline V gene, CDR1 is MNHEY and CDR2 is SVGAGI. The CDR3 has 13 amino acids. The CDR3 DNA is TGTGCCAGCAGTTCCGGAGCCCAGTACGAGCAGTACTTC. It specifies CASSSGAQYEQYF.

The chain combines TRBV27 with TRBJ2-7; D might be TRBD2 (5 bases). Germline CDR1 MNHEY, CDR2 SMNVEV (reference sequence). V lost 6 bases and J 3 bases, leaving 12 bases between the germline ends. CDR3 size: 13 residues. CDR3 sequence: CASSILGSYEQYF. The CDR3 DNA is TGTGCCAGCAGCATATTGGGGAGCTACGAGCAGTACTTC.

The chain recombines TRBV18 with TRBJ1-1; D ambiguous. Germline assignment: CDR1 KGHSH and CDR2 LQKENI. The V end was cut by 1 base, the J end by 2 bases, with 14 bases between. This CDR3 is 16 amino acids long. The CDR3 coding sequence is TGTGCCAGCTCACCACAGCCGACCTTAGCCAACACTGAAGCTTTCTTT. Translated, it gives CASSPQPTLANTEAFF.

The chain combines TRBV6-2 or TRBV6-3 with TRBJ2-1; 7 nucleotides line up with TRBD1. This CDR3 is built from 14 residues. After removal of 7 bases from V and 6 bases from J, the junction contained 9 bases not matched to a gene. The V gene's germline CDR1 is MNHEY and CDR2 SVGEGT. For the CDR3, the DNA is TGTGCCAGCAACCCGGGACAGACCTTCAATGAGCAGTTCTTC. It codes for CASNPGQTFNEQFF.

This rearrangement joins TRBV27 to TRBJ1-6; 8 bases match TRBD1. The CDR3 sequence is 15 residues long. The germline V gene encodes CDR1 MNHEY and CDR2 SMNVEV (reference sequence). The junction had 6 bases not matched to a gene; V was cut back by 2 bases and J by 9 bases. Here the CDR3 DNA reads TGTGCCAGCAGTTTAGCAGGGGGCGGCAGTTCACCCCTCCACTTT. Amino acids: CASSLAGGGSSPLHF.

This chain joins TRBV4-3 and TRBJ2-6; the match to TRBD2 covers 9 bases. CDR3 size: 17 residues. CDR1 is LGHNA and CDR2 is YSLEER in the germline V gene. Unmatched junction bases numbered 2, after V lost 2 bases and J lost 0 bases. CDR3 DNA: TGCGCCAGCAGCCAACTAGCGGGAACCTCTGGGGCCAACGTCCTGACTTTC. Residues: CASSQLAGTSGANVLTF.

The J gene is TRBJ1-1, the V gene TRBV11-2; D not resolved. Trimming shortened V by 3 bases and J by 12 bases, and 11 bases separated the two germline ends. The CDR3 covers 11 residues. Germline V gene lookup returns CDR1 SGHAT and CDR2 FQNNGV. CDR3 nucleotide sequence: TGTGCCAGCAGCTTGTCCCTCGGGACTTTCTTT. Translating it yields CASSLSLGTFF. Full variable domain (rest looked up from reference TRBV11-2 and TRBJ1-1): EAGVAQSPRYKIIEKRQSVAFWCNPISGHATLYWYQQILGQGPKLLIQFQNNGVVDDSQLPKDRFSAERLKGVDSTLKIQPAKLEDSAVYLCASSLSLGTFFGQGTRLTVV.

The chain carries TRBV18 and TRBJ1-1; perhaps TRBD1 as D (6 bases). Trimming stripped 6 bases from V and 0 bases from J, with 20 bases between. CDR3 length: 17 amino acids. Germline V gene lookup returns CDR1 KGHSH and CDR2 LQKENI. This CDR3 is CASSLSTGTIMNTEAFF. In DNA, the CDR3 is TGTGCCAGCTCTCTTTCGACAGGTACTATAATGAACACTGAAGCTTTCTTT.

This chain connects TRBV18 to TRBJ2-7; TRBD1 agrees at 7 bases. Trimming at V came to 2 bases and at J to 7 bases, leaving 8 bases not matched to a gene. Per germline, CDR1 KGHSH and CDR2 LQKENI. The CDR3 loop spans 14 amino acids. CDR3 amino acids: CASSPNQGDGEQYF. CDR3 in DNA: TGTGCCAGCTCACCAAACCAGGGGGACGGGGAGCAGTACTTC.

The chain joins TRBV4-1 to TRBJ1-2; D is ambiguous. V was shortened by 3 bases and J by 4 bases, with 15 bases between the two germline ends. CDR1 and CDR2 (germline): MGHRA, YSYEKL. The CDR3 is 15 residues long. The CDR3 is CASSHESLDSYGYTF. The CDR3 nucleotides read TGCGCCAGCAGCCATGAGAGCCTAGATAGCTATGGCTACACCTTC.

The rearrangement links TRBV5-6 to TRBJ2-6; possible D gene TRBD1, 5 bases. Trimming took off 0 bases at V and 0 bases at J, with 13 bases between the two ends. The CDR3 extends over 18 amino acids. Germline CDR1 SGHDT, CDR2 YYEEEE. In DNA form, the CDR3 reads TGTGCCAGCAGCTTGGCGGCCAGGGCATTCTCTGGGGCCAACGTCCTGACTTTC. This codes for CASSLAARAFSGANVLTF.

The chain is built from TRBV10-1 and TRBJ2-1; 13 nucleotides match TRBD2. Germline V lookup: CDR1 WNHNN, CDR2 SYGVQD (reference sequence). V dropped 5 bases and J dropped 8; count of bases not matched to a gene: 6. There are 15 residues in the CDR3. Here the CDR3 reads CASSTGTSGKDEQFF. DNA for the CDR3: TGCGCCAGCAGTACCGGGACTAGCGGGAAGGATGAGCAGTTCTTC.

The gene calls are TRBV5-4 and TRBJ2-7; 8 nucleotides line up with TRBD2. The CDR3 runs 12 residues. The V segment lost 1 base and the J segment 9 bases; nucleotides outside the gene matches: 3. In germline, CDR1 is SGHNT, CDR2 YYREEE (reference sequence). The DNA of the CDR3 is TGTGCCAGCAGCTTGACTAGCGGCCGGCAGTACTTC. Its protein product is CASSLTSGRQYF.

The rearrangement uses TRBV30 and TRBJ2-3; TRBD2 is a possible D gene (6 bases). Deletions cut 2 bases from V and 4 bases from J, with 13 bases between. CDR1 is GTSNPN and CDR2 is SVGIG in the germline V gene (reference sequence). This CDR3 contains 14 residues. The CDR3 loop is CAWSQRLGADTQYF. The CDR3 coding sequence is TGTGCCTGGAGTCAGAGACTAGGCGCAGATACGCAGTATTTT.

The chain uses TRBV15 and TRBJ2-1; 8 bases align to TRBD2. With 3 bases clipped from V and 13 bases from J, the junction kept 5 bases outside the gene matches. In germline, CDR1 is LNHNV, CDR2 YYDKDF (reference sequence). The CDR3 is made up of 12 amino acids. CDR3 amino acids: CATSSSTSVQFF. The CDR3 DNA follows: TGTGCCACCAGCAGTTCGACTAGCGTACAGTTCTTC.

In this sample, this clone turned up once. This chain links TRBV25-1 with TRBJ2-1; no clear D. Germline V gene sequence: CDR1 MGHDK, CDR2 SYGVNS. This CDR3 contains 13 residues. V lost 7 bases and J lost 6, with 13 bases in between. Written as DNA, the CDR3 is TGTGCCAGCATGCTGAGTTCTCCCAATGAGCAGTTCTTC. Translated: CASMLSSPNEQFF.

The chain joins TRBV7-2 to TRBJ2-7; 8 bases fit TRBD2. V shed 5 bases and J 3 bases; nucleotides not matched to a gene: 6. The CDR3 spans 14 residues. Germline V gene lookup returns CDR1 SGHTA and CDR2 FQGNSA. CDR3 DNA sequence: TGTGCCAGCAGCCAGGGGCTAGCGGGCTACGAGCAGTACTTC. This gives the protein CASSQGLAGYEQYF.

J is TRBJ2-1 and V is TRBV11-2; TRBD2 matches at 8 bases. This CDR3 has 16 amino acids. The ends lost 6 bases at V and 4 bases at J; junction bases unmatched: 11. CDR1 is SGHAT, CDR2 FQNNGV, per germline. The CDR3 is CASSYRSSGRYNEQFF. The CDR3 nucleotides read TGTGCCAGCAGTTATCGGTCGAGCGGGAGATACAATGAGCAGTTCTTC.

The DNA for the CDR3 is TGTGCCAGCAGCCCGAGCGGGTTCTCCTACAATGAGCAGTTCTTC. Protein product: CASSPSGFSYNEQFF. This rearrangement joins TRBV27 to TRBJ2-1; perhaps TRBD2 as D (6 bases). The CDR3 has 15 residues. CDR1 is MNHEY and CDR2 is SMNVEV in the germline V gene (reference sequence). Deletions cut 6 bases from V and 0 bases from J, with 12 bases between.

This clone was detected only a few times. The V call is TRBV10-3, the J call TRBJ1-2; maybe TRBD1 (6 bases). Germline lookup yields CDR1 ENHRY and CDR2 SYGVKD. CDR3 length: 15 residues. V shed 3 bases and J shed 4 bases, with 15 bases lying between them. CDR3 in DNA: TGTGCCATCAGTGACCCCGGGACAAACTCCTATGGCTACACCTTC. This codes for CAISDPGTNSYGYTF.

DNA of the CDR3: TGTGCCAGCAGCTTAAACACGTACAATCAGCCCCAGCATTTT. This codes for CASSLNTYNQPQHF. The rearrangement joins TRBV11-2 to TRBJ1-5; no reliable D call. Germline values: CDR1 SGHAT, CDR2 FQNNGV. With 2 bases removed from V and 3 bases from J, the gap between germline ends came to 8 bases. The CDR3 contains 14 residues.

The CDR3 sequence: CSAQVEKLFF. The CDR3 nucleotides are TGCAGTGCCCAGGTAGAGAAACTGTTTTTT. The V call is TRBV20-1, the J call TRBJ1-4; D uncertain. Trimming shortened V by 6 bases and J by 11 bases, and 10 bases separated the two germline ends. The CDR3 has 10 residues. From germline, CDR1 is DFQATT and CDR2 SNEGSKA (reference sequence).

The chain employs TRBV19 and TRBJ2-5; 7 bases map to TRBD1. The V gene end was trimmed by 8 bases and the J gene end by 1 base; junction bases not matched to a gene: 1. This CDR3 is 12 amino acids long. Germline loops: CDR1 LNHDA, CDR2 SQIVND (reference sequence). This CDR3 is CASGDSQETQYF. The CDR3 DNA sequence: TGTGCCAGTGGGGACAGCCAAGAGACCCAGTACTTC. Combining the CDR3 with reference TRBV19 and TRBJ2-5 gives the whole variable domain DGGITQSPKYLFRKEGQNVTLSCEQNLNHDAMYWYRQDPGQGLRLIYYSQIVNDFQKGDIAEGYSVSREKKESFPLTVTSAQKNPTAFYLCASGDSQETQYFGPGTRLLVL.

The V gene is TRBV19, the J gene TRBJ1-5; the match to TRBD1 covers 11 bases. Germline V CDR1 and CDR2: LNHDA, SQIVND (reference sequence). The CDR3 spans 17 residues. J was trimmed by 4 bases and V by 4 bases; bases with no gene match: 9. DNA for the CDR3: TGTGCCAGTAGTAGAAAGGACAGGGGGCAAGTAAATCAGCCCCAGCATTTT. Translating it yields CASSRKDRGQVNQPQHF.

The CDR3 sequence: CAWSVLLAVGTDTQYF. The CDR3 bases are TGTGCCTGGAGTGTACTACTAGCGGTTGGCACAGATACGCAGTATTTT. V is TRBV30 and J is TRBJ2-3; TRBD2 agrees at 8 bases. Germline-derived CDR1 and CDR2 are GTSNPN and SVGIG (reference sequence). The J segment lost 1 base and the V segment lost 0 bases, leaving 6 bases of the junction unmatched. The CDR3 consists of 16 residues.

The chain recombines TRBV7-9 with TRBJ1-2; D might be TRBD1 (6 bases). Deletions cut 2 bases from V and 5 bases from J, with 12 bases between. Germline loops: CDR1 SEHNR, CDR2 FQNEAQ (reference sequence). This CDR3 is 14 amino acids long. The CDR3 protein is CASSLSGVEYGYTF. The CDR3 coding sequence is TGTGCCAGCAGCTTATCAGGGGTTGAGTATGGCTACACCTTC.